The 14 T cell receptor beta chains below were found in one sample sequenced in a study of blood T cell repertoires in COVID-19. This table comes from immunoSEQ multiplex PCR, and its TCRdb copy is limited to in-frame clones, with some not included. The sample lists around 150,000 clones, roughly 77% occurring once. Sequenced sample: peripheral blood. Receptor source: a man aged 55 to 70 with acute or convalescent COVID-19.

CDR3 residues: CASRPTSGRAEQFF. DNA for the CDR3: TGTGCCAGCAGACCTACTAGCGGGAGGGCTGAGCAGTTCTTC. The rearrangement uses TRBV28 and TRBJ2-1, with 13 bases lining up with TRBD2. The trim removed 6 bases at V and 9 bases at J, leaving 5 bases unmatched. Germline CDR1 is MDHEN and CDR2 is SYDVKM. CDR3 length equals 14 residues.

The CDR3 loop is CASSYRATDRRYEQYF. The CDR3 DNA reads as TGTGCCAGCAGCTATAGGGCCACGGACAGACGCTACGAGCAGTACTTC. The V and J genes are TRBV11-2 and TRBJ2-7, with D maybe TRBD1 (6 bases). Trimming cost V 4 bases and J 3 bases, with 19 bases left between them. This CDR3 is 16 amino acids long. Germline lookup yields CDR1 SGHAT and CDR2 FQNNGV.

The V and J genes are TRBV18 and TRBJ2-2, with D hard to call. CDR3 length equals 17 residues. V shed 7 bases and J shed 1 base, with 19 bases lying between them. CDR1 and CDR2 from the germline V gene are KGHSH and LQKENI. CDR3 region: CASLRPRGGKNTGELFF. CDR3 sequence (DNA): TGTGCCAGCTTACGGCCCCGTGGCGGCAAGAACACCGGGGAGCTGTTTTTT.

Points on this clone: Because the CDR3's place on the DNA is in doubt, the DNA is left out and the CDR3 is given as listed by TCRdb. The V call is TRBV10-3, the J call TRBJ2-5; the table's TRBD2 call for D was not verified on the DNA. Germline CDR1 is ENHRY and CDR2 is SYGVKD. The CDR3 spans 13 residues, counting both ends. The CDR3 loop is CAVGPGEYETQYF.

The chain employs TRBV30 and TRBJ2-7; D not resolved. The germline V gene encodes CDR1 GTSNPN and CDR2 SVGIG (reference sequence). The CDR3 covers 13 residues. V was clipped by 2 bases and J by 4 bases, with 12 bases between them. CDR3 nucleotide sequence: TGTGCCTGGAGTACGACACCGAAGTACGAGCAGTACTTC. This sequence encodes CAWSTTPKYEQYF.

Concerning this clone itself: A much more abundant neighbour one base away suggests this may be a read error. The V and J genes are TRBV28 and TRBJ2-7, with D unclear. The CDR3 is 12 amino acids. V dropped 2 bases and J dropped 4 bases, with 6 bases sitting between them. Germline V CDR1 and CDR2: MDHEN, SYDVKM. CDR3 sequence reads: CASSLRSYEQYF. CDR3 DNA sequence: TGTGCCAGCAGTTTAAGGAGTTACGAGCAGTACTTC.

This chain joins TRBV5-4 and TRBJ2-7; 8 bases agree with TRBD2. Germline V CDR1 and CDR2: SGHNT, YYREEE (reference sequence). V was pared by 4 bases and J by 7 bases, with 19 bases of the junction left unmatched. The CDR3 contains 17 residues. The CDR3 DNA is TGTGCCAGCAGCCCTCAACGTAAGGGTAGCGGGACTTCGGAGCAGTACTTC. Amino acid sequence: CASSPQRKGSGTSEQYF.

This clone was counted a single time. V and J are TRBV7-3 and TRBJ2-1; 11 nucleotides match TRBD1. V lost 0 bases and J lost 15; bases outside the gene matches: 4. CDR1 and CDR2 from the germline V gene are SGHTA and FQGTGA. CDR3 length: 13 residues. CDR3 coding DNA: TGTGCCAGCAGCTTAACGCTGGGACAGGGGGTGTTCTTC. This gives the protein CASSLTLGQGVFF. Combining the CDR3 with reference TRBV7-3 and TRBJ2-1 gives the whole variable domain GAGVSQTPSNKVTEKGKYVELRCDPISGHTALYWYRQSLGQGPEFLIYFQGTGAADDSGLPNDRFFAVRPEGSVSTLKIQRTERGDSAVYLCASSLTLGQGVFFGPGTRLTVL.

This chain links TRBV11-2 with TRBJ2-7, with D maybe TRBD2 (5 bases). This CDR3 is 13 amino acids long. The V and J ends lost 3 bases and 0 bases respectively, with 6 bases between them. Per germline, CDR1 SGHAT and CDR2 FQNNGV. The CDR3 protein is CASSLGSSYEQYF. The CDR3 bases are TGTGCCAGCAGCTTGGGGAGCTCCTACGAGCAGTACTTC.

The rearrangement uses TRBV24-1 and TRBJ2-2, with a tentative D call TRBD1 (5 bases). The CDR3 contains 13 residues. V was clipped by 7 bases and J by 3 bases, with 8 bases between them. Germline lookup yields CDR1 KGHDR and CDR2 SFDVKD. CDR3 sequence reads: CATRQEYTGELFF. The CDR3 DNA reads TGTGCCACCAGACAGGAGTACACCGGGGAGCTGTTTTTT.

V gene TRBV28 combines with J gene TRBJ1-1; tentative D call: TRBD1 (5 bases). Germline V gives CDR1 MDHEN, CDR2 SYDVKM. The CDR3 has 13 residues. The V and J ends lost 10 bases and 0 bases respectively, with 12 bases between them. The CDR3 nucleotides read TGTGCCACCTGGGGCACAATGAACACTGAAGCTTTCTTT. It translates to CATWGTMNTEAFF.

Here the CDR3 DNA reads TGTGCCAGCCTCCCCTTCGGGGTCGATACGCAGTATTTT. This encodes CASLPFGVDTQYF. The chain has TRBV12-3 or TRBV12-4 and TRBJ2-3; D might be TRBD2 (5 bases). The length of the CDR3 is 13 residues. Trimming cost V 8 bases and J 6 bases, with 15 bases left between them.

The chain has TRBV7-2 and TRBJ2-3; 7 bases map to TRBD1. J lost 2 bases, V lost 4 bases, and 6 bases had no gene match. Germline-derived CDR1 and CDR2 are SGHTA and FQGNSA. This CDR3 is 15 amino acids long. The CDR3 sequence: CASSSTGEYTDTQYF. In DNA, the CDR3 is TGTGCCAGCAGCTCTACAGGGGAATACACAGATACGCAGTATTTT.

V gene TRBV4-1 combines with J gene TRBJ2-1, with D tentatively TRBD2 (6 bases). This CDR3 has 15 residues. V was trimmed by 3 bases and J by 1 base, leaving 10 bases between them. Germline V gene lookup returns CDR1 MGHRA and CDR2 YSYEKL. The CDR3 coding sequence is TGCGCCAGCAGCCAGGGGGACTTATCCTACAATGAGCAGTTCTTC. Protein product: CASSQGDLSYNEQFF.